The clone carrying this TCR beta chain was picked up many times. Its matching antigen is unknown. No fewer than 6 micrograms of total RNA were isolated from every sample. Sample-barcoded 5' priming and a J-beta primer mix drove a second PCR of roughly 6 to 12 cycles. TCRdb redid the calling of the 5' RACE reads with MiXCR, one entry per CDR3 protein. Here the sample spans about 900,000 distinct CDR3 sequences, 45% to 50% being singletons. This record belongs to a study of blood T cells in healthy people across ages. Study-wide results and limits: Higher diversity and more naive CD4+ cells were features of long-lived donors, compared to aged donors. Older age went with lower TCR beta diversity per million T cells, in a roughly linear way.

The CDR3 is 14 residues long. V gave up 2 bases and J gave up 4 bases; unmatched junction bases: 4. Germline CDR1 is MDHEN and CDR2 is SYDVKM. This sequence was found in a man aged 30 to 45 in good health. This sequence joins TRBV28 and TRBJ2-5, with 7 bases lining up with TRBD1. The specimen was blood. CDR3 protein: CASSLGGTVETQYF. The CDR3 DNA is TGTGCCAGCAGTTTAGGTGGGACAGTAGAGACCCAGTACTTC.